The present entry profiles one T cell receptor (beta chain) with its context. Per the original methods: How many nucleated cells were present was estimated from reference gene primer amplification. TCRdb's copy holds only in-frame clones and misses some; the assay was immunoSEQ multiplex PCR. D and trimming were read from the DNA, whereas the V and J calls and clone size are those reported in that table. The sample holds more than 15,000 clones, about 85% seen once. These data come from a study of blood T cell repertoires in COVID-19. Study-wide context: Spain, Italy and the United States supplied samples that represented acute and convalescent COVID-19. T cells, B-cell-depleted T cells, or PBMCs supplied cDNA or gDNA.

The sequence came from a human donor with active COVID-19. The donor label of this sample is uncertain. The sequenced sample consisted of peripheral blood.

The CDR3 is CASSARRFRYEQYF. The DNA of the CDR3 is TGTGCCAGCAGCGCGCGTCGGTTCCGCTACGAGCAGTACTTC. This chain connects TRBV5-6 to TRBJ2-7, with no clear D. The CDR3 is 14 residues long. Germline CDR1 and CDR2: SGHDT and YYEEEE. Trimming pared 4 bases from V and 3 bases from J, leaving 14 bases between. The full variable domain, its missing parts supplied by reference TRBV5-6 and TRBJ2-7, is DAGVTQSPTHLIKTRGQQVTLRCSPKSGHDTVSWYQQALGQGPQFIFQYYEEEERQRGNFPDRFSGHQFPNYSSELNVNALLLGDSALYLCASSARRFRYEQYFGPGTRLTVT.